This is a list of T cell receptor beta chains from one sample in a study of beta chain features in type 1 diabetes. Here immunoSEQ multiplex PCR was the method, and the copy in TCRdb shows in-frame clones only, minus some. The sample comprises 810,000 or so clones, roughly 16% of which are singletons, and 0.02% to 0.025% rests with the top ten. Sequencing used naive CD4+ T cells from blood. The receptors derive from a woman aged 18-29 years in good health. Both conserved end residues are part of each CDR3. D genes are given only for firm matches. Clone sizes are given selectively: once, few, many, or a class where the clone is expanded.

size,J,D,V,DNA,CDR3
-,TRBJ2-1,-,TRBV6-5,TGTGCCAGCAGTTGGGACACCTACAATGAGCAGTTCTTC,CASSWDTYNEQFF
few,TRBJ1-5,TRBD1,TRBV27,TGTGCCAGCAGTTCGGGACAGTCCGATAGCAATCAGCCCCAGCATTTT,CASSSGQSDSNQPQHF
-,TRBJ2-1,-,TRBV29-1,TGCAGCGCCGAGCGAGTCTACAATGAGCAGTTCTTC,CSAERVYNEQFF
many,TRBJ2-1,-,TRBV10-3,TGTGCCATCAGTGAGGCTAGTTACAATGAGCAGTTCTTC,CAISEASYNEQFF
-,TRBJ1-2,-,TRBV10-3,TGTGCCATCAGTCAGGAAAAGCAGGGTCTTGGTGGCTACACCTTC,CAISQEKQGLGGYTF
-,TRBJ2-7,TRBD2,TRBV6-6,TGTGCCAGCAGTTACTCAGGGAGGGGACCCTACGAGCAGTACTTC,CASSYSGRGPYEQYF
few,TRBJ2-3,-,TRBV5-4,TGTGCCAGCAGCTTGGTGGCCCGCACAGATACGCAGTATTTT,CASSLVARTDTQYF
-,TRBJ2-1,-,TRBV6-6,TGTGCCAGCAGTTTTGGCGGGCGCTACAATGAGCAGTTCTTC,CASSFGGRYNEQFF
few,TRBJ1-2,TRBD1,TRBV7-2,TGTGCCAGCAGCTTGGGGACAGGGGTTTTTAGCTACACCTTC,CASSLGTGVFSYTF
-,TRBJ2-3,-,TRBV27,TGTGCCAGCAGTTTATCATTAGACTCGCGCCTTAGGGGAGATACGCAGTATTTT,CASSLSLDSRLRGDTQYF
-,TRBJ1-2,TRBD1,TRBV19,TGTGCCAGTAGGCCGACACAGGGGAGAACTAACTATGGCTACACCTTC,CASRPTQGRTNYGYTF
-,TRBJ2-7,TRBD1,TRBV23-1,TGCGCCAGCAGCCCACCAGAGGGGACAGGGAACTCCTACGAGCAGTACTTC,CASSPPEGTGNSYEQYF
once,TRBJ1-2,TRBD1,TRBV28,TGTGCCAGCAGTTTTGACAGGGGTTATTCACTCGGCTACACCTTC,CASSFDRGYSLGYTF
-,TRBJ1-5,-,TRBV16,TGTGCCAGCAGCCAAGAAGGACAGTTTAATCAGCCCCAGCATTTT,CASSQEGQFNQPQHF
-,TRBJ2-5,-,TRBV11-2,TGTGCCAGCAGCAGTCTATCGGGGGAGACCCAGTACTTC,CASSSLSGETQYF
-,TRBJ2-3,-,TRBV9,TGTGCCAGCAGCGAACGAGGGACAGATACGCAGTATTTT,CASSERGTDTQYF
-,TRBJ2-2,TRBD2,TRBV10-3,TGTGCCATCACTAACAGCGGGATTCGTACCGGGGAGCTGTTTTTT,CAITNSGIRTGELFF
once,TRBJ2-3,TRBD2,TRBV19,TGTGCCAGTAGTTCCCCTAGCGGGAGGGCCCTTCGGACAGATACGCAGTATTTT,CASSSPSGRALRTDTQYF
-,TRBJ2-7,TRBD2,TRBV5-1,TGCGCCAGCAGCTCTGCGGGGGGCGACTACGAGCAGTACTTC,CASSSAGGDYEQYF
-,TRBJ2-7,TRBD1,TRBV11-2,TGTGCCAGCAGCCGGTTCCCGGACAGGAATGCTCCCGAGCAGTACTTC,CASSRFPDRNAPEQYF
-,TRBJ2-1,-,TRBV5-4,TGTGCCAGCAGCTTGCGGGACTGGGGCAATGAGCAGTTCTTC,CASSLRDWGNEQFF
few,TRBJ2-1,-,TRBV7-9,TGTGCCAGCAGCTCTAAGAACCGGGATTACCAGTTCTTC,CASSSKNRDYQFF
once,TRBJ2-1,-,TRBV6-5,TGTGCCAGCAGTTACGCGACAAGCTCCTACAATGAGCAGTTCTTC,CASSYATSSYNEQFF
few,TRBJ2-7,-,TRBV15,TGTGCCACCAGCAGAGATTTTATGGCGTCCGAGCAGTACTTC,CATSRDFMASEQYF
-,TRBJ2-5,-,TRBV9,TGTGCCAGCAGCGTAGAAAGGGGCCAAGAGACCCAGTACTTC,CASSVERGQETQYF
-,TRBJ2-7,-,TRBV5-6,TGTGCCAGCAGCTTATCCGGGGGCAGATACGAGCAGTACTTC,CASSLSGGRYEQYF
-,TRBJ2-7,TRBD2,TRBV7-9,TGTGCCAGCACCCTAGGGGCTAGCGGGAGGGGCTACGAGCAGTACTTC,CASTLGASGRGYEQYF
-,TRBJ2-2,TRBD1,TRBV25-1,TGTGCCAGCAGGGGGACAGGGGGTTCCGGGGAGCTGTTTTTT,CASRGTGGSGELFF
-,TRBJ1-1,-,TRBV7-8,TGTGCCAGCAGCTTAAAAGTCCCTGACACTGAAGCTTTCTTT,CASSLKVPDTEAFF
few,TRBJ1-2,-,TRBV28,TGTGCCAGCAGTCCCCCCGGGACCGTTACAGGCTACACCTTC,CASSPPGTVTGYTF
few,TRBJ2-1,-,TRBV7-2,TGTGCCAGCAGCTTATATGGCCGTGAGCAGTTCTTC,CASSLYGREQFF
-,TRBJ1-2,-,TRBV28,TGTGCCAGCAGAACCCCACCCGGGAGAATATTTGATGGCTACACCTTC,CASRTPPGRIFDGYTF
few,TRBJ1-5,-,TRBV21-1,TGTGCCAGCAGCAAAGGCAACCCAGTTCAGCCCCAGCATTTT,CASSKGNPVQPQHF